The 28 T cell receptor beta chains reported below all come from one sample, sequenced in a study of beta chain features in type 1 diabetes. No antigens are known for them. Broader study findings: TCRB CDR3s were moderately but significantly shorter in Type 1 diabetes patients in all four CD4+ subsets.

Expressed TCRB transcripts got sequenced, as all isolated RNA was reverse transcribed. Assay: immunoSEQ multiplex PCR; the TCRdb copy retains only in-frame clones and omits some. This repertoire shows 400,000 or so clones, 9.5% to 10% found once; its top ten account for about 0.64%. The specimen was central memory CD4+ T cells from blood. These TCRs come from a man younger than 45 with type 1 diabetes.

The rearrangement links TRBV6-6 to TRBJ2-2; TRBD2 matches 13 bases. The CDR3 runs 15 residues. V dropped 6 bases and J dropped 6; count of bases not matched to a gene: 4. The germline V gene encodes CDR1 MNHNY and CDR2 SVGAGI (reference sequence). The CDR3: CASSTTSGRAGELFF. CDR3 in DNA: TGTGCCAGCAGCACTACTAGCGGGAGGGCCGGGGAGCTGTTTTTT.

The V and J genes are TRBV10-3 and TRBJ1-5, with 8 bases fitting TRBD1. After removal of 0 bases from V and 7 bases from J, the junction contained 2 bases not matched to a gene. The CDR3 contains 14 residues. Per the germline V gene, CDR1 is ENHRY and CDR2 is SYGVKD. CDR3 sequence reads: CAISESQGEQPQHF. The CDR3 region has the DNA TGTGCCATCAGTGAGTCACAGGGGGAGCAGCCCCAGCATTTT.

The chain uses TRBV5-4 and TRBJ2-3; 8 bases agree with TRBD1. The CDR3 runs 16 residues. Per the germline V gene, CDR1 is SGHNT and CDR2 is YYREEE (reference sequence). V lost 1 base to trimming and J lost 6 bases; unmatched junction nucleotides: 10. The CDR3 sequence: CASSLPGQAGWDTQYF. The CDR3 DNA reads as TGTGCCAGCAGCTTGCCGGGACAGGCCGGTTGGGATACGCAGTATTTT.

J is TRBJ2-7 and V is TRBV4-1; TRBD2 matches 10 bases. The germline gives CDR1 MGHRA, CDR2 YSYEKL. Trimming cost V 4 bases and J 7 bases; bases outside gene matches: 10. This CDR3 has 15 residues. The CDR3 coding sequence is TGCGCCAGCAGCCTAACCGGGACTAGCGAGGGGGAGCAGTACTTC. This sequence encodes CASSLTGTSEGEQYF.

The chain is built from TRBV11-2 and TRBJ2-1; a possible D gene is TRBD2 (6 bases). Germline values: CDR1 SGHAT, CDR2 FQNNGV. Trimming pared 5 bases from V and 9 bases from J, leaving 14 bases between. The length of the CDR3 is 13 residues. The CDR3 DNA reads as TGTGCCAGCAGCCCGGACCTCGGGGGTGAGCAGTTCTTC. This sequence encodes CASSPDLGGEQFF.

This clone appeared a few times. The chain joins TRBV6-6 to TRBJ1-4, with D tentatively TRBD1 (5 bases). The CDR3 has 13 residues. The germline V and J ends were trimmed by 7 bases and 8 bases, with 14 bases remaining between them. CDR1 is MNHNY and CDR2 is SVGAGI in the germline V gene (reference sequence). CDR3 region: CASNGGGQEKLFF. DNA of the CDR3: TGTGCCAGCAATGGAGGAGGACAAGAAAAACTGTTTTTT.

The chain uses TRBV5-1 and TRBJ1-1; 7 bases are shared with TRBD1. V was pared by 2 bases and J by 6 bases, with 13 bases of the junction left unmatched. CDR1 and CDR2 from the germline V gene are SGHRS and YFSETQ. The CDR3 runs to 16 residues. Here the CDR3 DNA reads TGCGCCAGCAGCTTCATCTCGACAGGGACGATGGCTGAAGCTTTCTTT. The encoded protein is CASSFISTGTMAEAFF.

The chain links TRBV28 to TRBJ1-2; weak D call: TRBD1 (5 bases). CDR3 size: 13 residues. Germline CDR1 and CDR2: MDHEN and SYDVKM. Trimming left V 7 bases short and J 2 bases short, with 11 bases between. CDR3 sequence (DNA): TGTGCCAGCATTCAGGACACCAACTATGGCTACACCTTC. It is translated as CASIQDTNYGYTF.

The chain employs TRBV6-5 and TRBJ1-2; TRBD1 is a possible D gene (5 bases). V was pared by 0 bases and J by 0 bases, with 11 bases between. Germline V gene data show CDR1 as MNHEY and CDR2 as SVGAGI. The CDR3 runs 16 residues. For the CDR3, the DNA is TGTGCCAGCAGTTACTCACGGGGCGCAACTAACTATGGCTACACCTTC. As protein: CASSYSRGATNYGYTF.

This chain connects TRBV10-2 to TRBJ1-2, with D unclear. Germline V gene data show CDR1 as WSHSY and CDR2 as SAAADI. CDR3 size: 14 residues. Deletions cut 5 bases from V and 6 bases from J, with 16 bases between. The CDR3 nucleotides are TGCGCCAGCAGTCACACACTATCTGAGGATGGCTACACCTTC. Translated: CASSHTLSEDGYTF.

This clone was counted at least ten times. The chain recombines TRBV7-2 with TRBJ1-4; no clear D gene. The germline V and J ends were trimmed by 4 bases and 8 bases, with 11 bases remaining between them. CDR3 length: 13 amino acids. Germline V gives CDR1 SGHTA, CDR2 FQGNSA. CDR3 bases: TGTGCCAGCAGCTACAGAGCAGGCGAAAAACTGTTTTTT. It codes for CASSYRAGEKLFF.

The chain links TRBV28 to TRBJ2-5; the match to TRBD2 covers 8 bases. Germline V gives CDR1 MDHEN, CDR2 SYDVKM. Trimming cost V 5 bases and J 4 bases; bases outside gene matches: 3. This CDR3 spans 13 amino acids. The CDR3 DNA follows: TGTGCCAGCAGTCTAGCGGGTCTAGAGACCCAGTACTTC. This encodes CASSLAGLETQYF. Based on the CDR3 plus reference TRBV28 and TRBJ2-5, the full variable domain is DVKVTQSSRYLVKRTGEKVFLECVQDMDHENMFWYRQDPGLGLRLIYFSYDVKMKEKGDIPEGYSVSREKKERFSLILESASTNQTSMYLCASSLAGLETQYFGPGTRLLVL.

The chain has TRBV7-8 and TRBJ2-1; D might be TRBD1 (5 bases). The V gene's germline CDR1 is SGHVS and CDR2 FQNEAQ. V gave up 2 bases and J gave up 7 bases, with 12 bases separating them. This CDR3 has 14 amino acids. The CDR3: CASSLQGMRNEQFF. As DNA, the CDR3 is TGTGCCAGCAGCTTACAGGGAATGCGGAATGAGCAGTTCTTC.

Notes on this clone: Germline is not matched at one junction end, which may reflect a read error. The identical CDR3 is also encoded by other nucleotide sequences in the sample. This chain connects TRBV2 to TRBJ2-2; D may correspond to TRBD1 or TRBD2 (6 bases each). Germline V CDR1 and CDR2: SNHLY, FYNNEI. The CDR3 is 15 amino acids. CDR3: CASSGRQANTGELFF. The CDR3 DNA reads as TGTGCCAGCAGCGGGAGACAGGCGAACACCGGGGAGCTGTTCTTT.

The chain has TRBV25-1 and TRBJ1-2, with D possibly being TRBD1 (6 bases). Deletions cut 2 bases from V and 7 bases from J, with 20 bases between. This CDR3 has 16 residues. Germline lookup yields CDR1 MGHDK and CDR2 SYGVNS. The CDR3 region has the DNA TGTGCCAGCAGTGAAATGGGAGTAGCAGGGGCGAGTGGCTACACCTTC. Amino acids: CASSEMGVAGASGYTF.

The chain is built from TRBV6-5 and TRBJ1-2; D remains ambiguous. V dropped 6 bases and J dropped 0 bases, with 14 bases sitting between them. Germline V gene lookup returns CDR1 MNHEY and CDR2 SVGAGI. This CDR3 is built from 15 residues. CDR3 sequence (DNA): TGTGCCAGCAGCACCCATTCTCCAGCTAACTATGGCTACACCTTC. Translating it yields CASSTHSPANYGYTF.

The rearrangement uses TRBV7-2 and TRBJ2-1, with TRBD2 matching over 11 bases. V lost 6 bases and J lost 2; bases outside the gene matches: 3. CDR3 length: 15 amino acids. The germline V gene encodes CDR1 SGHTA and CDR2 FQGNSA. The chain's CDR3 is CASSLAGGTYNEQFF. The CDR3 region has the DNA TGTGCCAGCAGTCTAGCGGGAGGAACCTACAATGAGCAGTTCTTC.

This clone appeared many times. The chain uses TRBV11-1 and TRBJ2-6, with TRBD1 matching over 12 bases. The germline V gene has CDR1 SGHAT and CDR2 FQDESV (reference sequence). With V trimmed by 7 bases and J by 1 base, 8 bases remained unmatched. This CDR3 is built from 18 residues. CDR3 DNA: TGTGCCAGCACCTTTCGGGACAGGGGGCGATCTGGGGCCAACGTCCTGACTTTC. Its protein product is CASTFRDRGRSGANVLTF. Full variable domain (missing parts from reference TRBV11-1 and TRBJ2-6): EAEVAQSPRYKITEKSQAVAFWCDPISGHATLYWYRQILGQGPELLVQFQDESVVDDSQLPKDRFSAERLKGVDSTLKIQPAELGDSAMYLCASTFRDRGRSGANVLTFGAGSRLTVL.

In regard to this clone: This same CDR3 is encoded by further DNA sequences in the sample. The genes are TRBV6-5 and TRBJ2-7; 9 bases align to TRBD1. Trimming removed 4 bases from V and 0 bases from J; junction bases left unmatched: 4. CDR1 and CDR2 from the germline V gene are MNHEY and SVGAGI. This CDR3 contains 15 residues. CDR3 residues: CASSSGTGNSYEQYF. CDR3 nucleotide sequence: TGTGCCAGCAGTTCCGGGACAGGGAACTCCTACGAGCAGTACTTC.

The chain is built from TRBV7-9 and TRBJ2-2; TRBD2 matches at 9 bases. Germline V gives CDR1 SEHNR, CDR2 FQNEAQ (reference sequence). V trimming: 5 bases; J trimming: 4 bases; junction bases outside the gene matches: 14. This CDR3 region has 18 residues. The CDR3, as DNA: TGTGCCAGCAGCCCCCGACTAGGGGCGGGAGGGGCCACCGGGGAGCTGTTTTTT. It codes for CASSPRLGAGGATGELFF.

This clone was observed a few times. As DNA, the CDR3 is TGTGCCAGCAGCTTGGCTTTGGCGGGCCTATCACTTGAGCAGTTCTTC. Its protein is CASSLALAGLSLEQFF. This sequence joins TRBV5-5 and TRBJ2-1, with D perhaps matching TRBD2 (5 bases). The length of the CDR3 is 16 residues. V was clipped by 0 bases and J by 9 bases, with 19 bases between them. Germline V gene sequence: CDR1 SGHKS, CDR2 YYEKEE (reference sequence). The full variable domain, with the rest looked up from reference TRBV5-5 and TRBJ2-1, is DAGVTQSPTHLIKTRGQQVTLRCSPISGHKSVSWYQQVLGQGPQFIFQYYEKEERGRGNFPDRFSARQFPNYSSELNVNALLLGDSALYLCASSLALAGLSLEQFFGPGTRLTVL.

The CDR3 nucleotides are TGTGCCAGCAGCTTAGTGGCTAGCGGGAGTTGGGATCCCTACGAGCAGTACTTC. Translated: CASSLVASGSWDPYEQYF. V usage is TRBV7-2 and J usage is TRBJ2-7; 10 bases agree with TRBD2. The CDR3 spans 18 residues. Germline-derived CDR1 and CDR2 are SGHTA and FQGNSA. Losses at the gene ends were 1 base for V and 2 bases for J; bases not matched to a gene: 11.

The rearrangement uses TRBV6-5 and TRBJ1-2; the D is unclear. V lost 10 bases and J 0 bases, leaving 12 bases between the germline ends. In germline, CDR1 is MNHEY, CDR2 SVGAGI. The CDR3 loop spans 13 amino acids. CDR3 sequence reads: CATKTETNYGYTF. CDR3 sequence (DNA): TGTGCCACCAAGACCGAAACTAACTATGGCTACACCTTC.

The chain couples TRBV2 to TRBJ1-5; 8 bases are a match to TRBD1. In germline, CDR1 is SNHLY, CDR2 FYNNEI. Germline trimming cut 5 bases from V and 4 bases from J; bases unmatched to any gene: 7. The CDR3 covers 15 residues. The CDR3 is CASSLRTGRNQPQHF. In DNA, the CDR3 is TGTGCCAGCAGTCTACGGACAGGGAGAAATCAGCCCCAGCATTTT.

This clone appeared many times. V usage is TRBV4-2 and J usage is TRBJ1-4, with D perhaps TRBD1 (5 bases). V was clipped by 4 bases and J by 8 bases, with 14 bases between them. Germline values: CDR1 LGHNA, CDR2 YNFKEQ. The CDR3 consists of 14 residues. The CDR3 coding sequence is TGTGCCAGCAGCCCAGGGACCCTGCGGGAAAAACTGTTTTTT. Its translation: CASSPGTLREKLFF.

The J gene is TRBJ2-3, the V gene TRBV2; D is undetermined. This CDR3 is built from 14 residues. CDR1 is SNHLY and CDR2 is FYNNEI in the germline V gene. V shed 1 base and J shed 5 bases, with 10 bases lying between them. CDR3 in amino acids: CASSEGSTGDTQYF. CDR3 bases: TGTGCCAGCAGTGAAGGCAGTACGGGAGATACGCAGTATTTT.

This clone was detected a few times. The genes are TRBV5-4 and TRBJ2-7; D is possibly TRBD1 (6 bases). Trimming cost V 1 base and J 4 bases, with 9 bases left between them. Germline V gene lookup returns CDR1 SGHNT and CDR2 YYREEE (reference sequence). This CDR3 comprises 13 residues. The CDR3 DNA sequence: TGTGCCAGCAGCTTGACAGGGTTATACGAGCAGTACTTC. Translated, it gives CASSLTGLYEQYF.

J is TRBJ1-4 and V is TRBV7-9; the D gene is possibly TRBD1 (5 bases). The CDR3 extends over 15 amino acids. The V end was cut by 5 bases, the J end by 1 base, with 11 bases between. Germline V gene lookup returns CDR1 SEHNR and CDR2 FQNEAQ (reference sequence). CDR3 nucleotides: TGTGCCAGCAGCGGTCGGGGGGGAACTAATGAAAAACTGTTTTTT. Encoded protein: CASSGRGGTNEKLFF.